These T cell receptor beta chains were read from a single sample in a study of chemoradiotherapy in HPV16-positive cancers. Here immunoSEQ multiplex PCR was the method, and the copy in TCRdb shows in-frame clones only, minus some. The data show approximately 2,100 clones, 85% to 90% seen once. This sample comprised tumor tissue, obtained from a patient who underwent chemoradiotherapy. The source is a human donor with HPV-associated anogenital cancer. The CDR3 runs from the conserved cysteine through the conserved F or W. The order of the fields is V gene, J gene, D gene, clone size, CDR3 protein, CDR3 DNA. A D gene is named only where the DNA matches it firmly. Some rows have no size entry. The others give once, few or many, or a class for an expanded clone.

v_gene: TRBV14
j_gene: TRBJ2-1
d_gene: -
abundance: -
CDR3aa: CASSQVGGSGEQFF
CDR3nt: TGTGCCAGCAGCCAAGTAGGAGGGTCTGGCGAGCAGTTCTTC

v_gene: TRBV2
j_gene: TRBJ2-7
d_gene: -
abundance: -
CDR3aa: CASRGLHEQYF
CDR3nt: TGTGCCAGCAGGGGGCTGCACGAGCAGTACTTC

v_gene: TRBV5-6
j_gene: TRBJ1-4
d_gene: -
abundance: -
CDR3aa: CASSRIENFEKLFF
CDR3nt: TGTGCCAGCAGCCGGATAGAAAACTTTGAAAAACTGTTTTTT

v_gene: TRBV6-1
j_gene: TRBJ2-2
d_gene: TRBD2
abundance: -
CDR3aa: CASSEGVGGATGELFF
CDR3nt: TGTGCCAGCAGTGAAGGGGTCGGGGGGGCCACCGGGGAGCTGTTTTTT

v_gene: TRBV29-1
j_gene: TRBJ1-6
d_gene: -
abundance: -
CDR3aa: CSVYEGHNSPLHF
CDR3nt: TGCAGCGTTTACGAGGGCCATAATTCACCCCTCCACTTT

v_gene: TRBV11-2
j_gene: TRBJ2-7
d_gene: -
abundance: -
CDR3aa: CASSTSGVLNEQYF
CDR3nt: TGTGCCAGCAGCACCTCAGGGGTTTTGAACGAGCAGTACTTC

v_gene: TRBV7-9
j_gene: TRBJ1-5
d_gene: TRBD1
abundance: few
CDR3aa: CASSHTGAGNQPQHF
CDR3nt: TGTGCCAGCAGCCACACAGGGGCCGGCAATCAGCCCCAGCATTTT

v_gene: TRBV28
j_gene: TRBJ2-7
d_gene: -
abundance: -
CDR3aa: CASSWGRGSYEQYF
CDR3nt: TGTGCCAGCAGTTGGGGCAGAGGCTCCTACGAGCAGTACTTC

v_gene: TRBV2
j_gene: TRBJ1-1
d_gene: TRBD1
abundance: -
CDR3aa: CAVTGTFMGNTEAFF
CDR3nt: TGTGCCGTGACAGGGACCTTTATGGGAAACACTGAAGCTTTCTTT

v_gene: TRBV5-1
j_gene: TRBJ1-6
d_gene: -
abundance: -
CDR3aa: CASSQRTVGVSPLHF
CDR3nt: TGCGCCAGCAGTCAAAGAACTGTGGGGGTCTCACCCCTCCACTTT

v_gene: TRBV10-3
j_gene: TRBJ2-5
d_gene: TRBD2
abundance: -
CDR3aa: CAISDPEAGGQETQYF
CDR3nt: TGTGCCATCAGTGACCCGGAAGCGGGGGGGCAAGAGACCCAGTACTTC